This T cell receptor (beta chain) emerged from a study of blood T cells in healthy people across ages. Primed by a sample-barcoded 5' primer and a J-beta primer mix, a second PCR proceeded for roughly 7 to 12 cycles. One entry per CDR3 protein, called by TCRdb with MiXCR from the 5' RACE reads. This sample yields 1,800,000 or so distinct CDR3 sequences, of which about two fifths are seen a single time; more than 20% belongs to the top ten. The CDR3 contains 13 residues. Germline V lookup: CDR1 SGHTA, CDR2 FQGTGA. The ends were cut back, 7 bases at V and 6 bases at J, with 15 bases in the middle. The sample taken for sequencing was blood. This clonotype originated in a human donor in good health. The chain recombines TRBV7-3 with TRBJ1-2, with D possibly TRBD1 on 6 matching bases. CDR3 loop: CASTNTGIDGYTF. The CDR3 DNA reads as TGTGCCAGCACCAACACAGGGATAGATGGCTACACCTTC.